The 15 T cell receptor beta chains in this list originate from one sample, sequenced in a study of shared clonotypes between healthy human individuals. Libraries were prepared by immunoSEQ multiplex PCR; TCRdb keeps only in-frame clonotypes and omits some of them. The sample lists approximately 1,000,000 clones, roughly 77% occurring once. Sequencing was done on a sample of memory CD4+ T cells from PBMCs. Described subset: CD45RA-negative fraction. Receptor source: a man between 18 and 35 years old in good health. Some clones in this sample may be carry-over from other donors' samples.

The rearrangement joins TRBV20-1 to TRBJ1-1; D unresolved. The CDR3 covers 11 residues. The V gene lost 5 bases and the J gene lost 6 bases, with 10 bases spanning the gap. Germline CDR1 reads DFQATT; CDR2 reads SNEGSKA (reference sequence). CDR3 protein: CSAGYEAEAFF. In DNA form, the CDR3 reads TGCAGTGCTGGTTATGAGGCTGAAGCTTTCTTT.

As for this clone: The identical CDR3 is also encoded by other nucleotide sequences in the sample. This rearrangement joins TRBV29-1 to TRBJ1-1; no clear D. The CDR3 is 12 residues long. Trimming cost V 3 bases and J 3 bases, with 8 bases left between them. Germline lookup yields CDR1 SQVTM and CDR2 ANQGSEA. The CDR3 coding sequence is TGCAGCGTTGAGGGCCAGTACACTGAAGCTTTCTTT. This sequence encodes CSVEGQYTEAFF. Combining the CDR3 with reference TRBV29-1 and TRBJ1-1 gives the whole variable domain SAVISQKPSRDICQRGTSLTIQCQVDSQVTMMFWYRQQPGQSLTLIATANQGSEATYESGFVIDKFPISRPNLTFSTLTVSNMSPEDSSIYLCSVEGQYTEAFFGQGTRLTVV.

The V and J genes are TRBV10-3 and TRBJ2-7, with D hard to call. Germline CDR1 reads ENHRY; CDR2 reads SYGVKD. CDR3 length: 13 residues. V was trimmed by 2 bases and J by 6 bases, leaving 11 bases between them. The CDR3, as DNA: TGTGCCATCAGTGAGAGGACCGAGCGCGAGCAGTACTTC. The encoded protein is CAISERTEREQYF.

A note on this clone: Additional DNA sequences in this sample encode the identical CDR3. The chain has TRBV28 and TRBJ1-4; D is ambiguous. Germline CDR1 and CDR2: MDHEN and SYDVKM. The CDR3 length is 11 residues. Trimming left V 5 bases short and J 8 bases short, with 6 bases between. The CDR3 is CASSGVEKLFF. As DNA, the CDR3 is TGTGCCAGCAGTGGAGTCGAAAAACTGTTTTTT.

This chain connects TRBV2 to TRBJ1-4; 8 bases are shared with TRBD1. Trimming at V came to 6 bases and at J to 4 bases, leaving 4 bases not matched to a gene. The CDR3 contains 14 residues. CDR1 is SNHLY, CDR2 FYNNEI, per germline. CDR3 sequence (DNA): TGTGCCAGCAGGAAGGACAGGGATAATGAAAAACTGTTTTTT. It encodes CASRKDRDNEKLFF.

V gene TRBV5-1 combines with J gene TRBJ1-5; weak D call: TRBD1 (5 bases). Trimming removed 4 bases from V and 3 bases from J, with 8 bases in between. The germline V gene has CDR1 SGHRS and CDR2 YFSETQ. This CDR3 region has 13 residues. The CDR3 protein is CASSQGDNQPQHF. CDR3 in DNA: TGCGCCAGCAGCCAGGGTGACAATCAGCCCCAGCATTTT.

As for this clone: Other nucleotide sequences in the sample specify the same CDR3. The chain is built from TRBV5-1 and TRBJ2-2; 10 bases line up with TRBD2. Germline values: CDR1 SGHRS, CDR2 YFSETQ. The V gene end was trimmed by 2 bases and the J gene end by 0 bases; junction bases not matched to a gene: 1. CDR3 size: 16 residues. CDR3 sequence reads: CASSLGLAANTGELFF. CDR3 nucleotides: TGCGCCAGCAGCTTAGGACTAGCGGCGAACACCGGGGAGCTGTTTTTT.

This clone was counted at least ten times. The sample contains more than one DNA sequence encoding this CDR3. The chain has TRBV7-9 and TRBJ1-2; no reliable D call. This CDR3 is built from 14 residues. Trimming cost V 0 bases and J 2 bases, with 7 bases left between them. CDR1 is SEHNR, CDR2 FQNEAQ, per germline (reference sequence). CDR3 coding DNA: TGTGCCAGCAGCTTAGCATCGGGAAACTATGGCTACACCTTC. Protein product: CASSLASGNYGYTF.

The chain links TRBV6-6 to TRBJ2-7; tentatively, D is TRBD2 (6 bases). With 2 bases removed from V and 1 base from J, the gap between germline ends came to 9 bases. This CDR3 is built from 14 residues. Per germline, CDR1 MNHNY and CDR2 SVGAGI (reference sequence). CDR3 bases: TGTGCCAGCAGTTACGATGGGGGGTCCTACGAGCAGTACTTC. This sequence encodes CASSYDGGSYEQYF.

The chain recombines TRBV7-3 with TRBJ2-5, with 9 bases matching TRBD1. The CDR3 loop spans 13 amino acids. V lost 5 bases and J lost 5; bases outside the gene matches: 3. Germline CDR1 SGHTA, CDR2 FQGTGA. CDR3 protein: CASSGTGPETQYF. Written as DNA, the CDR3 is TGTGCCAGCAGCGGGACAGGGCCGGAGACCCAGTACTTC.

V and J are TRBV5-4 and TRBJ2-1, with TRBD2 matching over 13 bases. V gave up 4 bases and J gave up 7 bases; unmatched junction bases: 14. Germline CDR1 reads SGHNT; CDR2 reads YYREEE (reference sequence). CDR3 size: 18 residues. The CDR3 sequence is CASSQGLAGEWLRNEQFF. Written as DNA, the CDR3 is TGTGCCAGCAGCCAAGGACTAGCGGGAGAATGGTTGAGGAATGAGCAGTTCTTC.

This clone was seen a single time. This chain uses TRBV5-1 with TRBJ2-6; D perhaps matches TRBD2 (6 bases). The CDR3 sequence is 15 residues long. The germline gives CDR1 SGHRS, CDR2 YFSETQ. V dropped 4 bases and J dropped 1 base, with 9 bases sitting between them. CDR3 amino acids: CASSPAGSGANVLTF. The CDR3 nucleotides are TGCGCCAGCAGCCCGGCGGGGTCTGGGGCCAACGTCCTGACTTTC.

V usage is TRBV5-4 and J usage is TRBJ2-7; 8 bases line up with TRBD1. The CDR3 runs to 18 residues. Germline trimming cut 0 bases from V and 2 bases from J; bases unmatched to any gene: 13. Germline V gene lookup returns CDR1 SGHNT and CDR2 YYREEE (reference sequence). DNA of the CDR3: TGTGCCAGCAGCTTGGACGGCAGGGGGCCAAGTAGAACCTACGAGCAGTACTTC. This sequence encodes CASSLDGRGPSRTYEQYF. Filled out from reference TRBV5-4 and TRBJ2-7, the complete variable domain reads ETGVTQSPTHLIKTRGQQVTLRCSSQSGHNTVSWYQQALGQGPQFIFQYYREEENGRGNFPPRFSGLQFPNYSSELNVNALELDDSALYLCASSLDGRGPSRTYEQYFGPGTRLTVT.

This clone was detected a few times. The rearrangement joins TRBV7-2 to TRBJ1-1; D uncertain. Trimming left V 7 bases short and J 4 bases short, with 16 bases between. Germline V gives CDR1 SGHTA, CDR2 FQGNSA. The CDR3 extends over 14 amino acids. CDR3 in DNA: TGTGCCAGCAACCCAGACGGGTCGGGCACTGAAGCTTTCTTT. Translated, it gives CASNPDGSGTEAFF.

CDR3 loop: CASSSPDRGLAPQHF. CDR3 DNA: TGTGCCAGCAGTTCGCCCGACAGGGGGCTCGCGCCCCAGCATTTT. The chain combines TRBV28 with TRBJ1-5; 10 bases line up with TRBD1. Germline V CDR1 and CDR2: MDHEN, SYDVKM. V dropped 4 bases and J dropped 9; count of bases not matched to a gene: 9. CDR3 length: 15 amino acids. Together with reference TRBV28 and TRBJ1-5, the CDR3 gives the full variable domain: DVKVTQSSRYLVKRTGEKVFLECVQDMDHENMFWYRQDPGLGLRLIYFSYDVKMKEKGDIPEGYSVSREKKERFSLILESASTNQTSMYLCASSSPDRGLAPQHFGDGTRLSIL.